This T cell receptor (beta chain) was observed in a study of identical twins. cDNA molecules carried unique molecular identifiers, and template switching added a universal primer site. TCRdb reanalysed the 5' RACE reads using MiXCR and keeps one entry per CDR3 protein. Counted here are approximately 190,000 distinct CDR3 sequences, 15% to 20% occurring once; the ten biggest clones make up 35% to 45%. This clonotype turned up a few times. Antigen: not known. The CDR3 is made up of 14 amino acids. The germline gives CDR1 MNHEY, CDR2 SMNVEV (reference sequence). V shed 6 bases and J shed 10 bases, with 19 bases lying between them. Study findings and constraints: Without tracking the same donors, conclusions rested on cross-sectional statistical analysis.

These data were likewise used in another study, on T cells expressing NK-cell markers. This second study says: Beta-chain profiling covered CD3+CD56+NKG2C+, CD3+CD56+NKG2C- and CD3+CD56-NKG2C+ sorted subsets. Sequencing covered eight donors, seven HCMV-seropositive and one seronegative.

The chain is built from TRBV27 and TRBJ2-1; D could derive from TRBD1 or TRBD2 (6 bases each). Sequencing was performed on CD8+ T cells sorted from blood. This receptor was identified in a woman under 30 in good health. In DNA form, the CDR3 reads TGTGCCAGCAGCCTCGGGGGCGGGGTGATAGAGCAGTTCTTC. It yields the protein CASSLGGGVIEQFF.